The next 20 T cell receptor beta chains were all read from a single sample in a study of shared clonotypes between healthy human individuals. Clones were sequenced by immunoSEQ multiplex PCR, and TCRdb holds only the in-frame ones, with some missing. This table has fewer than 650,000 clones, 70% to 80% appearing once. Sequenced input: PBMCs. These receptors came from a middle-aged woman in good health. Some clones in this sample may be carry-over from other donors' samples.

The chain employs TRBV11-2 and TRBJ1-4; D gene unclear. The germline V and J ends were trimmed by 4 bases and 4 bases, with 16 bases remaining between them. In germline, CDR1 is SGHAT, CDR2 FQNNGV. The CDR3 consists of 16 residues. The DNA of the CDR3 is TGTGCCAGCAGCTCCCTGGGAAGGGAGATTAATGAAAAACTGTTTTTT. It translates to CASSSLGREINEKLFF.

Only one count was recorded for this clone. The chain is built from TRBV19 and TRBJ2-7, with D unresolved. CDR3 size: 13 residues. The V gene lost 6 bases and the J gene lost 3 bases, with 12 bases spanning the gap. Germline loops: CDR1 LNHDA, CDR2 SQIVND (reference sequence). CDR3 protein: CASSSSGVYEQYF. DNA of the CDR3: TGTGCCAGTAGCTCCTCCGGAGTCTACGAGCAGTACTTC.

V and J are TRBV6-6 and TRBJ2-7, with 7 bases aligning to TRBD1. V was pared by 4 bases and J by 3 bases, with 6 bases of the junction left unmatched. This CDR3 spans 14 amino acids. CDR1 is MNHNY and CDR2 is SVGAGI in the germline V gene (reference sequence). The CDR3 here is CASSLTGHRYEQYF. The DNA for the CDR3 is TGTGCCAGCAGTTTGACAGGGCATCGCTACGAGCAGTACTTC.

J is TRBJ1-5 and V is TRBV28; D is ambiguous. In germline, CDR1 is MDHEN, CDR2 SYDVKM. Trimming removed 3 bases from V and 2 bases from J, with 11 bases in between. The CDR3 is 15 residues long. The CDR3 here is CASSLGGSGNQPQHF. DNA for the CDR3: TGTGCCAGCAGTTTGGGAGGGAGTGGCAATCAGCCCCAGCATTTT.

The chain joins TRBV7-8 to TRBJ1-3, with D perhaps TRBD1 (6 bases). Germline V gene lookup returns CDR1 SGHVS and CDR2 FQNEAQ. The CDR3 is 13 amino acids. V was pared by 2 bases and J by 8 bases, with 10 bases between. CDR3: CASSLLRGDTIYF. CDR3 nucleotides: TGTGCCAGCAGCTTATTGAGGGGGGACACCATATATTTT. Full variable domain (rest looked up from reference TRBV7-8 and TRBJ1-3): GAGVSQSPRYKVAKRGQDVALRCDPISGHVSLFWYQQALGQGPEFLTYFQNEAQLDKSGLPSDRFFAERPEGSVSTLKIQRTQQEDSAVYLCASSLLRGDTIYFGEGSWLTVV.

The chain combines TRBV15 with TRBJ2-5; 14 bases fit TRBD2. Germline V gives CDR1 LNHNV, CDR2 YYDKDF (reference sequence). The V segment lost 5 bases and the J segment 5 bases; nucleotides outside the gene matches: 7. The CDR3 contains 16 residues. The CDR3: CATSARTSGRWETQYF. The CDR3 DNA reads TGTGCCACCAGCGCCCGGACTAGCGGGAGGTGGGAGACCCAGTACTTC.

The chain is built from TRBV5-1 and TRBJ2-5; no reliable D call. The CDR3 is made up of 13 amino acids. From germline, CDR1 is SGHRS and CDR2 YFSETQ. V was clipped by 7 bases and J by 2 bases, with 12 bases between them. In DNA, the CDR3 is TGCGCCAGCTCAGCCAACAGACAAGAGACCCAGTACTTC. It codes for CASSANRQETQYF.

The chain recombines TRBV4-3 with TRBJ2-1, with 9 bases fitting TRBD1. The CDR3 length is 15 residues. V dropped 4 bases and J dropped 4; count of bases not matched to a gene: 5. Germline-derived CDR1 and CDR2 are LGHNA and YSLEER. Here the CDR3 DNA reads TGCGCCAGCAGCCCCGGGACAGGGCAATACAATGAGCAGTTCTTC. Translated, it gives CASSPGTGQYNEQFF.

The chain employs TRBV30 and TRBJ1-6; D uncertain. Trimming took off 2 bases at V and 8 bases at J, with 19 bases between the two ends. Germline V gene sequence: CDR1 GTSNPN, CDR2 SVGIG (reference sequence). CDR3 length: 16 amino acids. DNA for the CDR3: TGTGCCTGGAGTCGCCTAGATGGTTTTCGGGATTCACCCCTCCACTTT. This codes for CAWSRLDGFRDSPLHF.

The J gene is TRBJ2-7, the V gene TRBV5-6; D call uncertain. V shed 6 bases and J shed 0 bases, with 10 bases lying between them. The CDR3 sequence is 13 residues long. Germline V CDR1 and CDR2: SGHDT, YYEEEE. In DNA, the CDR3 is TGTGCCAGCATTCGTTTTCCCTCCTACGAGCAGTACTTC. It translates to CASIRFPSYEQYF.

The chain links TRBV6-4 to TRBJ2-3; 9 bases align to TRBD2. The J segment lost 1 base and the V segment lost 4 bases, leaving 3 bases of the junction unmatched. Looked up from germline, CDR1 is MRHNA and CDR2 is SNTAGT. This CDR3 region has 15 residues. CDR3 sequence: CASSVLAGGTDTQYF. The CDR3 DNA sequence: TGTGCCAGCAGTGTTTTAGCGGGAGGCACAGATACGCAGTATTTT.

About this clone: Sequence at one end of the junction differs from germline and may be a read error. This rearrangement joins TRBV4-1 to TRBJ2-3; 9 bases map to TRBD1. The CDR3 is 15 amino acids. Germline assignment: CDR1 MGHRA and CDR2 YSYEKL. The CDR3 region has the DNA TGCGCCAGCAGCGGGACAGGGAGCCACACAGATACCCAGTATTTT. Translating it yields CASSGTGSHTDTQYF.

The chain has TRBV28 and TRBJ2-7, with a tentative D call TRBD2 (5 bases). Germline values: CDR1 MDHEN, CDR2 SYDVKM. Deletions cut 2 bases from V and 2 bases from J, with 10 bases between. The CDR3 runs to 14 residues. CDR3 nucleotides: TGTGCCAGCAGTTTACGGGGAGACACCTACGAGCAGTACTTC. Protein product: CASSLRGDTYEQYF.

The V and J genes are TRBV28 and TRBJ2-6; TRBD2 agrees at 13 bases. The CDR3 runs 19 residues. Germline values: CDR1 MDHEN, CDR2 SYDVKM. V lost 6 bases to trimming and J lost 1 base; unmatched junction nucleotides: 9. The CDR3 DNA reads TGTGCCAGCAGCCGACTAGCGGGAGGCCTTATTTCTGGGGCCAACGTCCTGACTTTC. Translating it yields CASSRLAGGLISGANVLTF.

This clone turned up a few times. This chain connects TRBV7-2 to TRBJ2-1; 10 bases align to TRBD2. V shed 1 base and J 6 bases; nucleotides not matched to a gene: 3. Looked up from germline, CDR1 is SGHTA and CDR2 is FQGNSA. The CDR3 has 15 residues. The CDR3 is CASSLVAGGANEQFF. The DNA of the CDR3 is TGTGCCAGCAGCTTAGTAGCGGGAGGTGCCAATGAGCAGTTCTTC.

This sequence joins TRBV6-5 and TRBJ2-7; unclear D gene. Germline V lookup: CDR1 MNHEY, CDR2 SVGAGI. The CDR3 totals 13 residues. V lost 2 bases, J lost 2 bases, and 7 bases lay in between. The CDR3 loop is CASSYTVTYEQYF. DNA of the CDR3: TGTGCCAGCAGTTACACAGTTACCTACGAGCAGTACTTC.

The sample holds a few counts of this clone. This chain uses TRBV5-1 with TRBJ2-2; maybe TRBD2 (5 bases). The germline gives CDR1 SGHRS, CDR2 YFSETQ. Trimming stripped 0 bases from V and 8 bases from J, with 11 bases between. This CDR3 region has 14 residues. The CDR3 nucleotides are TGCGCCAGCAGCTTGGGTAGCGCCTGGGGGGAGCTGTTTTTT. Protein sequence: CASSLGSAWGELFF.

Worth noting for this clone: The junction differs from germline at one of its ends, possibly a read error. V gene TRBV27 combines with J gene TRBJ2-1; D not certain. This CDR3 comprises 13 residues. Germline-derived CDR1 and CDR2 are MNHEY and SMNVEV (reference sequence). The CDR3: CASSFGRLNEQFF. The CDR3 coding sequence is TGTGCCAGTAGTTTCGGCAGGTTAAATGAGCAGTTCTTC.

This clone was observed a handful of times. The chain uses TRBV7-2 and TRBJ1-1; D is possibly TRBD1 (5 bases). V dropped 5 bases and J dropped 1 base, with 8 bases sitting between them. CDR1 SGHTA and CDR2 FQGNSA come from the germline V gene. The CDR3 is 13 residues long. The CDR3 DNA reads as TGTGCCAGCAGCGCGCAGGGGAACACTGAAGCTTTCTTT. Translating it yields CASSAQGNTEAFF.

This sequence joins TRBV19 and TRBJ1-2; possible D gene TRBD1, 5 bases. Germline-derived CDR1 and CDR2 are LNHDA and SQIVND (reference sequence). V dropped 4 bases and J dropped 3 bases, with 12 bases sitting between them. This CDR3 region has 14 residues. DNA for the CDR3: TGTGCCAGTAGTAACGGGGCCAGGCACTATGGCTACACCTTC. As protein: CASSNGARHYGYTF.